Below are 31 T cell receptor beta chains sequenced from a single sample in a study of vaccination and CD4 T cells after COVID-19 (dated by TCRdb to between 2021 and 2022). Their cognate antigens are unknown. Library construction relied on PCR. Instrument used: Illumina iSeq 100. DNA from cultured CD4+ T cells underwent TCR sequencing with the Oncomine TCR Beta short-read assay at the Johns Hopkins FTIC core. TCRdb ran its own pipeline on the public reads, namely fastp trimming at Q25 and MiXCR clone calling, and kept in-frame beta chains. Rows with one shared CDR3 protein collapse into an entry with the most common genes and DNA. For this sample there are 15,000 to 25,000 distinct CDR3 sequences; approximately 50% appear just once. The ten biggest clones cover roughly 17% of the sample. The meaning of the sample's treatment or condition label: 10-day PBMC culture with coronavirus spike peptide pools or control peptides (ViraFEST assay).

The sample taken for sequencing was CD4+ T cells from blood, cultured in vitro. Source of these receptors: a human donor who had recovered from COVID-19.

The chain joins TRBV7-2 to TRBJ2-1, with 9 bases aligning to TRBD1. Trimming removed 3 bases from V and 6 bases from J; junction bases left unmatched: 6. The germline CDR1 and CDR2 sequences are SGHTA and FQGNSA. The CDR3 is 15 residues long. CDR3: CASSFGTGTPNEQFF. CDR3 in DNA: TGTGCCAGCAGCTTCGGGACAGGGACCCCCAATGAGCAGTTCTTC.

V is TRBV20-1 and J is TRBJ2-1; tentative D call: TRBD1 (6 bases). The CDR3 covers 16 residues. Germline CDR1 DFQATT, CDR2 SNEGSKA (reference sequence). V lost 6 bases and J lost 0, with 18 bases in between. DNA for the CDR3: TGCAGTGCGAGAAAACAGGGCCTGAGCTCCTACAATGAGCAGTTCTTC. Translated, it gives CSARKQGLSSYNEQFF.

The J gene is TRBJ1-1, the V gene TRBV12-3 or TRBV12-4, with a tentative D call TRBD1 (5 bases). Between the trimmed V and J ends, which lost 5 bases and 5 bases, there was a span of 15 bases. The CDR3 totals 14 residues. The CDR3 coding sequence is TGTGCCAGCAGTGACCGGGGGGGTAAGACTGAAGCTTTCTTT. It is translated as CASSDRGGKTEAFF.

The J gene is TRBJ2-1, the V gene TRBV7-3; no reliable D call. The germline CDR1 and CDR2 sequences are SGHTA and FQGTGA. The CDR3 runs to 13 residues. The V end lost 3 bases, the J end lost 4 bases, and 7 bases lay between the germline ends. In DNA, the CDR3 is TGTGCCAGCAGCTTGAGCCCGTACAATGAGCAGTTCTTC. Protein sequence: CASSLSPYNEQFF.

V is TRBV19 and J is TRBJ2-2; TRBD1 agrees at 11 bases. The CDR3 loop spans 16 amino acids. V shed 9 bases, J shed 6 bases, and the junction held 12 bases outside the gene matches. Germline CDR1 LNHDA, CDR2 SQIVND (reference sequence). CDR3 sequence (DNA): TGTGCCAGCAAGTACGGACAGGGGGCTTTGGCCGGGGAGCTGTTTTTT. It specifies CASKYGQGALAGELFF.

The chain has TRBV11-2 and TRBJ2-5; D perhaps matches TRBD2 (6 bases). V lost 8 bases and J 5 bases, leaving 18 bases between the germline ends. The CDR3 extends over 14 amino acids. Germline V CDR1 and CDR2: SGHAT, FQNNGV. CDR3 sequence reads: CASARPGVRETQYF. The CDR3 DNA reads as TGTGCCAGCGCAAGACCGGGGGTCCGGGAGACCCAGTACTTC.

This chain connects TRBV2 to TRBJ2-1; maybe TRBD1 (7 bases). Germline values: CDR1 SNHLY, CDR2 FYNNEI. The ends were cut back, 4 bases at V and 3 bases at J, with 16 bases in the middle. The length of the CDR3 is 16 residues. The CDR3 region is CASSVQGGPVYNEQFF. CDR3 nucleotide sequence: TGTGCCAGCAGTGTGCAGGGGGGACCAGTCTACAATGAGCAGTTCTTC.

This chain links TRBV6-1 with TRBJ2-2; 15 positions match TRBD2. Losses at the gene ends were 6 bases for V and 0 bases for J; bases not matched to a gene: 20. The CDR3 loop spans 23 amino acids. Germline V CDR1 and CDR2: MNHNS, SASEGT. The CDR3 bases are TGTGCCAGCAGGAAGGGACTAGCGGGGGGCGTATGGCCCACCGTTGCGAACACCGGGGAGCTGTTTTTT. This sequence encodes CASRKGLAGGVWPTVANTGELFF.

V is TRBV28 and J is TRBJ1-6, with a possible D match to TRBD1 (6 bases). Deletions cut 1 base from V and 2 bases from J, with 9 bases between. CDR3 length equals 16 residues. The germline V gene encodes CDR1 MDHEN and CDR2 SYDVKM. The CDR3 sequence is CASSLSGATYNSPLHF. The DNA of the CDR3 is TGTGCCAGCAGTTTATCAGGGGCCACCTATAATTCACCCCTCCACTTT.

The chain links TRBV6-2 or TRBV6-3 to TRBJ1-2, with D possibly TRBD1 on 5 matching bases. The CDR3 runs 11 residues. Per germline, CDR1 MNHEY and CDR2 SVGEGT. V lost 8 bases and J 3 bases, leaving 7 bases between the germline ends. The CDR3 loop is CASGTHYGYTF. CDR3 nucleotides: TGTGCCAGCGGGACCCACTATGGCTACACCTTC.

This clonotype was detected only a few times. This chain connects TRBV7-9 to TRBJ1-2; TRBD1 matches at 8 bases. Looked up from germline, CDR1 is SEHNR and CDR2 is FQNEAQ (reference sequence). This CDR3 comprises 15 residues. With V trimmed by 6 bases and J by 3 bases, 9 bases remained unmatched. This chain's CDR3 is CASRAETGEHYGYTF. In DNA form, the CDR3 reads TGTGCCAGCAGGGCTGAGACAGGGGAGCACTATGGCTACACCTTC.

In DNA, the CDR3 is TGTGCCAGCAGTGGGGTTAGCGGGAGAGGGGTTAATACGCAGTATTTT. Translated, it gives CASSGVSGRGVNTQYF. J is TRBJ2-3 and V is TRBV6-2 or TRBV6-3; 9 bases agree with TRBD2. V gave up 5 bases and J gave up 7 bases; unmatched junction bases: 13. Germline V gene lookup returns CDR1 MNHEY and CDR2 SVGEGT. This CDR3 spans 16 amino acids.

This clonotype has only a few counts. The chain couples TRBV20-1 to TRBJ2-7, with D perhaps matching TRBD1 (6 bases). Germline lookup yields CDR1 DFQATT and CDR2 SNEGSKA (reference sequence). CDR3 size: 12 residues. Trimming stripped 3 bases from V and 7 bases from J, with 13 bases between. Written as DNA, the CDR3 is TGCAGTGCTAGTGTGGCAGGGGTTGAGCAGTACTTC. This translates into CSASVAGVEQYF.

The chain employs TRBV6-5 and TRBJ2-5; D remains unclear. CDR3 length: 16 residues. Germline V lookup: CDR1 MNHEY, CDR2 SVGAGI. V lost 0 bases and J lost 5, with 16 bases in between. As DNA, the CDR3 is TGTGCCAGCAGTTACTCAGGGCCACCGGATCGGGAGACCCAGTACTTC. Translation: CASSYSGPPDRETQYF.

The J gene is TRBJ1-5, the V gene TRBV18; D remains unclear. CDR3 size: 17 residues. Trimming pared 3 bases from V and 3 bases from J, leaving 18 bases between. CDR1 and CDR2 (germline): KGHSH, LQKENI. CDR3 in amino acids: CASSPGRVGSSNQPQHF. The CDR3 DNA follows: TGTGCCAGCTCACCCGGGCGAGTCGGGTCCTCCAATCAGCCCCAGCATTTT. Full variable domain (missing parts from reference TRBV18 and TRBJ1-5): NAGVMQNPRHLVRRRGQEARLRCSPMKGHSHVYWYRQLPEEGLKFMVYLQKENIIDESGMPKERFSAEFPKEGPSILRIQQVVRGDSAAYFCASSPGRVGSSNQPQHFGDGTRLSIL.

The chain combines TRBV5-4 with TRBJ2-1, with 7 bases identical to TRBD2. V trimming: 0 bases; J trimming: 4 bases; junction bases outside the gene matches: 1. The CDR3 contains 14 residues. Germline V CDR1 and CDR2: SGHNT, YYREEE (reference sequence). CDR3 nucleotides: TGTGCCAGCAGCTTGGGGACTAGGTACAATGAGCAGTTCTTC. Translated: CASSLGTRYNEQFF. Looking up the rest from reference TRBV5-4 and TRBJ2-1 gives the full variable domain: ETGVTQSPTHLIKTRGQQVTLRCSSQSGHNTVSWYQQALGQGPQFIFQYYREEENGRGNFPPRFSGLQFPNYSSELNVNALELDDSALYLCASSLGTRYNEQFFGPGTRLTVL.

This chain connects TRBV6-1 to TRBJ2-7; 7 nucleotides line up with TRBD1. V lost 6 bases and J lost 2; bases outside the gene matches: 10. The CDR3 runs 15 residues. Per the germline V gene, CDR1 is MNHNS and CDR2 is SASEGT. CDR3 bases: TGTGCCAGCAGATATACAGGGGTGGGTGCCTACGAGCAGTACTTC. It yields the protein CASRYTGVGAYEQYF.

This clonotype was counted a few times. V is TRBV6-1 and J is TRBJ2-3, with 11 bases identical to TRBD1. The CDR3 sequence is 18 residues long. V lost 4 bases, J lost 1 base, and 10 bases stayed unmatched. Germline V gives CDR1 MNHNS, CDR2 SASEGT. The CDR3, as DNA: TGTGCCAGCAGTGCCCGGGACAGGGGGGTAGGCGGCACAGATACGCAGTATTTT. Its translation is CASSARDRGVGGTDTQYF.

This clonotype has just a few counts. This chain uses TRBV3-1 with TRBJ1-6; D gene ambiguous. This CDR3 is built from 15 residues. V was cut by 1 base and J by 10 bases, with 14 bases left in between. CDR1 LGHDT and CDR2 YNNKEL come from the germline V gene (reference sequence). The CDR3 DNA follows: TGTGCCAGCAGCCAAGCTGGGAGTTCCAGCTCACCCCTCCACTTT. This translates into CASSQAGSSSSPLHF. Full variable domain (rest looked up from reference TRBV3-1 and TRBJ1-6): DTAVSQTPKYLVTQMGNDKSIKCEQNLGHDTMYWYKQDSKKFLKIMFSYNNKELIINETVPNRFSPKSPDKAHLNLHINSLELGDSAVYFCASSQAGSSSSPLHFGNGTRLTVT.

The CDR3 nucleotides are TGTGCCAGCAGTCCCCGGACAGGGATAACGAACACCGGGGAGCTGTTTTTT. This gives the protein CASSPRTGITNTGELFF. This chain uses TRBV27 with TRBJ2-2; 8 nucleotides agree with TRBD1. Unmatched junction bases numbered 8, after V lost 5 bases and J lost 0 bases. CDR1 is MNHEY and CDR2 is SMNVEV in the germline V gene (reference sequence). The CDR3 is 17 residues long.

This clonotype was seen only a few times. This rearrangement joins TRBV6-5 to TRBJ2-7, with 7 bases matching TRBD2. CDR1 is MNHEY, CDR2 SVGAGI, per germline. The CDR3 has 16 residues. Trimming cost V 2 bases and J 3 bases; bases outside gene matches: 10. CDR3 in amino acids: CASSYQGSGGLYEQYF. The DNA of the CDR3 is TGTGCCAGCAGTTACCAGGGATCGGGGGGACTCTACGAGCAGTACTTC.

V usage is TRBV20-1 and J usage is TRBJ2-5; TRBD1 agrees at 10 bases. Germline loops: CDR1 DFQATT, CDR2 SNEGSKA (reference sequence). Germline trimming cut 3 bases from V and 1 base from J; bases unmatched to any gene: 5. CDR3 length: 15 amino acids. The CDR3 DNA follows: TGCAGTGCTAGGAGGGACAGGGGCCTCCAAGAGACCCAGTACTTC. Residues: CSARRDRGLQETQYF.

The gene calls are TRBV18 and TRBJ2-7; 9 nucleotides agree with TRBD1. CDR3 size: 15 residues. Germline assignment: CDR1 KGHSH and CDR2 LQKENI. The V segment lost 2 bases and the J segment 3 bases; nucleotides outside the gene matches: 5. CDR3 sequence: CASSPIGTGSYEQYF. In DNA form, the CDR3 reads TGTGCCAGCTCACCAATCGGGACAGGGAGCTACGAGCAGTACTTC.

The V call is TRBV7-8, the J call TRBJ2-1; TRBD2 agrees at 11 bases. V gave up 1 base and J gave up 8 bases; unmatched junction bases: 13. Per germline, CDR1 SGHVS and CDR2 FQNEAQ. The length of the CDR3 is 18 residues. The CDR3 reads CASSLVIYGTSGSDEQFF. The DNA for the CDR3 is TGTGCCAGCAGCTTAGTTATCTATGGAACTAGCGGGAGCGATGAGCAGTTCTTC.

The rearrangement links TRBV5-4 to TRBJ1-6; D possibly corresponds to TRBD1 (5 bases). The ends were cut back, 0 bases at V and 10 bases at J, with 11 bases in the middle. The CDR3 runs 14 residues. CDR1 and CDR2 from the germline V gene are SGHNT and YYREEE (reference sequence). CDR3 nucleotides: TGTGCCAGCAGCTTGGATATGGGGCGGTCACCCCTCCACTTT. Translated, it gives CASSLDMGRSPLHF.

The V and J genes are TRBV12-3 or TRBV12-4 and TRBJ2-7; tentative D call: TRBD2 (6 bases). The CDR3 is 15 amino acids. Trimming shortened V by 3 bases and J by 5 bases, and 17 bases separated the two germline ends. The CDR3 spells CASSLGGDGEDEQYF. The CDR3 nucleotides read TGTGCCAGCAGTTTGGGCGGGGACGGAGAGGACGAGCAGTACTTC.

The rearrangement joins TRBV20-1 to TRBJ2-1; 9 bases are shared with TRBD2. Germline CDR1 and CDR2: DFQATT and SNEGSKA (reference sequence). V shed 1 base and J 0 bases; nucleotides not matched to a gene: 4. This CDR3 comprises 16 residues. The CDR3 DNA is TGCAGTGCTAGAGGGGGTAGCGGGAGCTCCTACAATGAGCAGTTCTTC. This translates into CSARGGSGSSYNEQFF.

This clonotype has only a few counts. This chain joins TRBV20-1 and TRBJ2-5; no definite D call. CDR1 is DFQATT and CDR2 is SNEGSKA in the germline V gene (reference sequence). V dropped 7 bases and J dropped 2 bases, with 8 bases sitting between them. The CDR3 has 11 residues. DNA of the CDR3: TGCAGTGTTTTCAGACAAGAGACCCAGTACTTC. As protein: CSVFRQETQYF.

This clonotype was counted a few times. This chain joins TRBV6-2 or TRBV6-3 and TRBJ1-6; maybe TRBD1 (5 bases). Looked up from germline, CDR1 is MNHEY and CDR2 is SVGEGT. V lost 6 bases and J lost 7, with 13 bases in between. CDR3 length: 14 amino acids. The CDR3 sequence: CASSQTRQNSPLHF. The CDR3, as DNA: TGTGCCAGCAGCCAAACCCGACAGAATTCACCCCTCCACTTT.

V usage is TRBV7-8 and J usage is TRBJ2-7; the D is unclear. CDR1 is SGHVS, CDR2 FQNEAQ, per germline. This CDR3 is 15 amino acids long. The V and J ends lost 0 bases and 0 bases respectively, with 9 bases between them. The CDR3 bases are TGTGCCAGCAGCTTAGCGCTGGGTATCTCCTACGAGCAGTACTTC. The encoded protein is CASSLALGISYEQYF.

This clonotype occurred a few times. V and J are TRBV20-1 and TRBJ2-3; weak D call: TRBD1 (5 bases). CDR3 length equals 15 residues. CDR1 and CDR2 (germline): DFQATT, SNEGSKA (reference sequence). V lost 2 bases and J lost 0, with 12 bases in between. The CDR3 is CSARLPGFSTDTQYF. CDR3 sequence (DNA): TGCAGTGCTAGATTACCAGGGTTTAGCACAGATACGCAGTATTTT.